The sequence of this T cell receptor (beta chain) was determined in a study of CD8 T cells in Susac syndrome. The V gene's germline CDR1 is SQVTM and CDR2 ANQGSEA. The CDR3 covers 14 residues. Trimming pared 4 bases from V and 7 bases from J, leaving 20 bases between. An amount of RNA that ranged from 0.5 to 1 ug was reverse transcribed with random hexamers. TCRdb independently ran MiXCR on the immunoSEQ multiplex PCR reads; one entry per CDR3 protein. Here the sample spans roughly 170,000 distinct CDR3 sequences, approximately 95% being singletons. This clonotype was sampled from a human donor with multiple sclerosis. The sample was CD4+ T cells from PBMCs. The rearrangement links TRBV29-1 to TRBJ2-7, with a possible D match to TRBD1 (6 bases). The CDR3 nucleotides are TGCAGCGTTGCGAGAGGGGTCAGGGGTGGTGAGCAGTACTTC. Residues: CSVARGVRGGEQYF.